This T cell receptor beta chain was captured by sequencing in a study of shared clonotypes between healthy human individuals. Cells designated naive CD8 were CD45RO-negative and were positively selected for CCR7, with terminally differentiated effector memory CD45RA+ cells excluded. Trimming pared 2 bases from V and 5 bases from J, leaving 13 bases between. The CDR3 runs to 14 residues. The germline gives CDR1 MNHNY, CDR2 SVGAGI (reference sequence). Sequenced by immunoSEQ multiplex PCR; TCRdb stores in-frame clones only, minus some. Among 550,000 to 650,000 clones listed, around 96% were seen once. This clonotype was obtained from a woman younger than 45 in good health. This chain connects TRBV6-6 to TRBJ2-7; D unresolved. Sequenced input: naive CD8+ T cells sorted from blood. CDR3 sequence reads: CASSYAPVSDEQYF. Here the CDR3 DNA reads TGTGCCAGCAGTTACGCACCTGTTTCGGACGAGCAGTACTTC.